This T cell receptor (beta chain) came from a study of tumor and adjacent non-tumor tissue in lung cancer. The library came from three nested PCR rounds adapted from ARM-PCR protocols. TCRdb reanalysed the multiplex PCR reads using MiXCR and keeps one entry per CDR3 protein. The sample records 60,000 to 85,000 distinct CDR3 sequences, approximately 73% being singletons. This sample's RNA came from whole unsorted tissue. The normal lung tissue was taken more than 3 cm from the tumor edge. This sequence was found in a man aged 55 to 70 with non-small cell lung cancer. What was sequenced was distant non-tumor lung tissue.

CDR3 amino acids: CASRSLQSPLLAFF. CDR3 sequence (DNA): TGTGCCAGCCGCTCCTTACAGTCCCCGCTGTTGGCTTTCTTT. The chain links TRBV6-5 to TRBJ1-1, with D unclear. The germline CDR1 and CDR2 sequences are MNHEY and SVGAGI. Deletions cut 8 bases from V and 11 bases from J, with 24 bases between. The length of the CDR3 is 14 residues.